The present entry profiles one T cell receptor beta chain with its context. Its antigen is as yet unknown. This entry is derived from a study of cytomegalovirus exposure and HLA in healthy donors. Notes on the study in general: Association with HLA alleles at 0.05 false discovery rate was found for around 17,000 TCR beta sequences in a later analysis. In a later analysis, across HLA loci, associated TCR counts were highest for DRB1, lowest for HLA-C.

CDR1 MNHEY and CDR2 SMNVEV come from the germline V gene (reference sequence). With 4 bases removed from V and 2 bases from J, the gap between germline ends came to 15 bases. This CDR3 region has 15 residues. Primers: 60 Vbeta forward and 13 Jbeta reverse. Profiled with immunoSEQ multiplex PCR; TCRdb holds only in-frame clones, not every one. The data contain fewer than 350,000 clones, roughly 89% of them singletons. Sequencing was performed on PBMCs. The chain has TRBV27 and TRBJ2-7, with TRBD2 as a possible D gene (6 bases). The source is a woman under 30 in good health and CMV-seronegative. CDR3 amino acids: CASSSIGRDPYEQYF. The CDR3 DNA follows: TGTGCCAGCAGTTCCATTGGGCGGGACCCCTACGAGCAGTACTTC.